These 27 T cell receptor beta chains originate from one sample sequenced in a study of T cell clonality in common variable immunodeficiency. This table comes from immunoSEQ multiplex PCR, and its TCRdb copy is limited to in-frame clones, with some not included. The sample has about 33,000 clones, none seen only once. Their specific antigens are unknown. The study, taken as a whole, reports: Common variable immunodeficiency TCR beta sequences reportedly had fewer deletions and N-nucleotide insertions.

Input material: peripheral blood mononuclear cells. The source of these receptors is a human donor with common variable immunodeficiency.

This clone came up many times. The read falls 3 residues short of the CDR3 end, and the missing part is taken from the germline J gene. V is TRBV7-2 and J is TRBJ1-5; 7 bases match TRBD1. The germline V gene encodes CDR1 SGHTA and CDR2 FQGNSA. The CDR3 covers 14 residues. Losses at the gene ends were 3 bases for V and 2 bases for J; bases not matched to a gene: 1. The CDR3 is CASSFGQGNQPQHF. The sequenced part of the CDR3 DNA is TGTGCCAGCAGCTTTGGACAGGGCAATCAGCCC.

The sample holds many counts of this clone. The sequenced fragment ends 3 residues before the CDR3 boundary, so the rest is inferred from the germline J gene. The chain couples TRBV30 to TRBJ2-5; 8 nucleotides line up with TRBD1. V lost 5 bases and J lost 0; bases outside the gene matches: 8. The length of the CDR3 is 15 residues. CDR1 and CDR2 (germline): GTSNPN, SVGIG (reference sequence). The CDR3 reads CAWGGQGTYQETQYF. CDR3 bases read: TGTGCCTGGGGCGGACAGGGCACTTACCAAGAGACC.

This clone was picked up a small number of times. From the germline J gene comes the end of the CDR3, since the read stops 3 residues before it. The chain couples TRBV14 to TRBJ2-7; D call uncertain. The CDR3 is made up of 13 amino acids. CDR1 and CDR2 from the germline V gene are SGHDN and FVKESK. V lost 0 bases and J 1 base, leaving 4 bases between the germline ends. CDR3 amino acids: CASSQDGSYEQYF. The CDR3 bases that were read are TGTGCCAGCAGCCAAGACGGGTCCTACGAG.

This clone was observed a handful of times. The CDR3 end falls 3 residues outside the read, so it is completed with the germline J gene. The chain recombines TRBV7-6 with TRBJ1-4; the D gene is possibly TRBD1 (5 bases). This CDR3 has 14 residues. Germline CDR1 reads SGHVS; CDR2 reads FNYEAQ. Trimming left V 3 bases short and J 8 bases short, with 13 bases between. The covered CDR3 bases are TGTGCCAGCAGCTTGGCCCTGAAGGGGGAAAAA. Amino acid sequence: CASSLALKGEK. Given in full, the CDR3 is CASSLALKGEKLFF.

This clone has ten or more counts. The DNA read from the CDR3 is TGCGCCAGCAGCCACACTACGGACAGCTACCTCTACGAG. Protein: CASSHTTDSYLYE. The CDR3 in full is CASSHTTDSYLYEQYF. The gene calls are TRBV4-1 and TRBJ2-7; D perhaps matches TRBD1 (6 bases). Coverage ceases 3 residues before the CDR3 finishes, and the germline J gene fills in the end. This CDR3 has 16 residues. Trimming removed 3 bases at V and 3 bases at J, with 18 bases between. Germline V gives CDR1 MGHRA, CDR2 YSYEKL.

In its sample, this clone was seen many times. The CDR3 end lies 3 residues beyond the end of the read and is filled in from the germline J gene. This chain uses TRBV15 with TRBJ2-1, with D maybe TRBD2 (6 bases). Germline V gives CDR1 LNHNV, CDR2 YYDKDF (reference sequence). The CDR3 sequence is 13 residues long. Trimming shortened V by 5 bases and J by 2 bases, and 7 bases separated the two germline ends. Incomplete CDR3 DNA: TGTGCCACCAGCGCGGGAACCTACAATGAG. This translates into CATSAGTYNE. The whole CDR3 sequence reads CATSAGTYNEQFF. Full variable domain (rest looked up from reference TRBV15 and TRBJ2-1): DAMVIQNPRYQVTQFGKPVTLSCSQTLNHNVMYWYQQKSSQAPKLLFHYYDKDFNNEADTPDNFQSRRPNTSFCFLDIRSPGLGDTAMYLCATSAGTYNEQFFGPGTRLTVL.

This clone was observed a few times. The read halts 3 residues ahead of the CDR3 end, with the missing end drawn from the germline J gene. The J gene is TRBJ1-6, the V gene TRBV19; maybe TRBD1 (6 bases). There are 14 residues in the CDR3. Germline V lookup: CDR1 LNHDA, CDR2 SQIVND (reference sequence). Trimming left V 3 bases short and J 10 bases short, with 13 bases between. Here the CDR3 reads CASSIEGGKSPLHF. The part of the CDR3 DNA that was read is TGTGCCAGTAGTATCGAGGGGGGGAAGTCACCC.

The sample holds many counts of this clone. Read sequence stops 3 residues before the CDR3 end, and the germline J gene provides the missing end. The chain has TRBV7-6 and TRBJ1-6, with 8 bases identical to TRBD1. V shed 4 bases, J shed 3 bases, and the junction held 5 bases outside the gene matches. CDR1 SGHVS and CDR2 FNYEAQ come from the germline V gene. This CDR3 is built from 16 residues. The covered CDR3 bases are TGTGCCAGCAGCTCCAGGGGGCCTCGCTATAATTCACCC. It yields the protein CASSSRGPRYNSP. The full-length CDR3 reads as CASSSRGPRYNSPLHF.

Many counts were recorded for this clone. The read is 3 residues too short to cover the CDR3 end, so that end is filled in from the germline J gene. The V call is TRBV6-1, the J call TRBJ1-5, with D maybe TRBD1 (6 bases). V lost 4 bases and J 6 bases, leaving 13 bases between the germline ends. This CDR3 is 14 amino acids long. The germline V gene encodes CDR1 MNHNS and CDR2 SASEGT. The CDR3 here is CASSGAQGTQPQHF. CDR3 bases read: TGTGCCAGCAGTGGCGCACAGGGCACTCAGCCC.

In its sample, this clone was seen many times. From the germline J gene comes the end of the CDR3, since the read stops 3 residues before it. V and J are TRBV20-1 and TRBJ1-4, with 8 bases identical to TRBD1. Per germline, CDR1 DFQATT and CDR2 SNEGSKA (reference sequence). The CDR3 is 14 amino acids. Losses at the gene ends were 6 bases for V and 8 bases for J; bases not matched to a gene: 11. This CDR3 is CSAPRQGAGEKLFF. The covered CDR3 bases are TGCAGTGCCCCGCGGCAGGGGGCAGGCGAAAAA.

This clone was recorded at least ten times. The read falls 3 residues short of the CDR3 end, and the missing part is taken from the germline J gene. The chain carries TRBV12-3 or TRBV12-4 and TRBJ2-1, with TRBD2 matching over 7 bases. V gave up 0 bases and J gave up 5 bases; unmatched junction bases: 7. The CDR3 runs 16 residues. CDR3 loop: CASSLAGGGRNNEQFF. The part of the CDR3 DNA that was read is TGTGCCAGCAGTTTAGCGGGCGGGGGTAGGAACAATGAG.

This clone occurred many times. Read sequence stops 3 residues before the CDR3 end, and the germline J gene provides the missing end. The chain recombines TRBV19 with TRBJ2-4, with D unresolved. Germline CDR1 LNHDA, CDR2 SQIVND (reference sequence). This CDR3 is built from 12 residues. Trimming took off 1 base at V and 6 bases at J, with 4 bases between the two ends. Incomplete CDR3 DNA: TGTGCCAGTAGTATAGGCAGAAACATT. It yields the protein CASSIGRNI. The whole CDR3 sequence reads CASSIGRNIQYF. The entire variable domain, with the rest obtained from reference TRBV19 and TRBJ2-4, is as follows: DGGITQSPKYLFRKEGQNVTLSCEQNLNHDAMYWYRQDPGQGLRLIYYSQIVNDFQKGDIAEGYSVSREKKESFPLTVTSAQKNPTAFYLCASSIGRNIQYFGAGTRLSVL.

Many counts were recorded for this clone. The read ends 3 residues early relative to the CDR3; the germline J gene fills the gap. This chain joins TRBV29-1 and TRBJ2-1, with 11 bases lining up with TRBD1. Trimming removed 6 bases from V and 9 bases from J; junction bases left unmatched: 4. This CDR3 spans 12 amino acids. Per the germline V gene, CDR1 is SQVTM and CDR2 is ANQGSEA. The CDR3 region is CSVGQGAAEQFF. The sequenced part of the CDR3 DNA is TGCAGCGTAGGACAGGGGGCCGCTGAG.

This clone showed up many times. The CDR3 end falls 3 residues outside the read, so it is completed with the germline J gene. J is TRBJ1-3 and V is TRBV2; D gene uncertain. Germline CDR1 and CDR2: SNHLY and FYNNEI. V was trimmed by 8 bases and J by 0 bases, leaving 8 bases between them. The CDR3 runs 13 residues. The sequenced CDR3 bases are TGTGCCAGCCTCCGGGGCTCTGGAAACACC. This translates into CASLRGSGNT. The full CDR3 protein is CASLRGSGNTIYF. Full variable domain (rest looked up from reference TRBV2 and TRBJ1-3): EPEVTQTPSHQVTQMGQEVILRCVPISNHLYFYWYRQILGQKVEFLVSFYNNEISEKSEIFDDQFSVERPDGSNFTLKIRSTKLEDSAMYFCASLRGSGNTIYFGEGSWLTVV.

Only a few counts were recorded for this clone. The read halts 3 residues ahead of the CDR3 end, with the missing end drawn from the germline J gene. V and J are TRBV6-1 and TRBJ1-2, with a tentative D call TRBD1 (5 bases). The V gene lost 0 bases and the J gene lost 4 bases, with 21 bases spanning the gap. In germline, CDR1 is MNHNS, CDR2 SASEGT. The CDR3 has 18 residues. The CDR3: CASSEAVLLRGRRYGYTF. CDR3 DNA, as far as it was read: TGTGCCAGCAGTGAAGCGGTTCTCCTGAGGGGCAGGCGCTATGGC.

As concerns this clone: The read halts 3 residues ahead of the CDR3 end, with the missing end drawn from the germline J gene. The V gene is TRBV30, the J gene TRBJ1-2; D may be TRBD1 (5 bases). Trimming pared 2 bases from V and 3 bases from J, leaving 10 bases between. This CDR3 is built from 13 residues. Germline CDR1 reads GTSNPN; CDR2 reads SVGIG (reference sequence). CDR3 DNA, as far as it was read: TGTGCCTGGAGTAAGGGGCCAGACTATGGC. Amino acid sequence: CAWSKGPDYG. The whole CDR3 region reads CAWSKGPDYGYTF.

Comment on this clone: The CDR3 extends 3 residues past the end of the read, so its final part is completed from the germline J gene. The chain joins TRBV19 to TRBJ2-5, with D maybe TRBD2 (6 bases). In germline, CDR1 is LNHDA, CDR2 SQIVND (reference sequence). This CDR3 has 13 amino acids. V was clipped by 2 bases and J by 4 bases, with 8 bases between them. The CDR3 loop reads CASSIQGGETQYF. The sequenced part of the CDR3 DNA is TGTGCCAGTAGTATACAGGGAGGAGAGACC.

This clone was recorded at least ten times. The read terminates 3 residues before the CDR3 end, so the remaining end is supplied by the germline J gene. V gene TRBV5-4 combines with J gene TRBJ2-7; the D gene is possibly TRBD1 (6 bases). V was pared by 1 base and J by 5 bases, with 16 bases between. CDR3 size: 15 residues. Germline V gives CDR1 SGHNT, CDR2 YYREEE (reference sequence). CDR3 bases read: TGTGCCAGCAGCTTGCCGGACAGCACCCCCCACGAG. It specifies CASSLPDSTPHE. The entire CDR3 protein reads CASSLPDSTPHEQYF.

Of note for this clone: The missing CDR3 end, 3 residues past where the read stops, is filled in from the germline J gene. This chain connects TRBV5-1 to TRBJ2-6; TRBD1 agrees at 7 bases. V lost 4 bases to trimming and J lost 0 bases; unmatched junction nucleotides: 13. Germline V gene sequence: CDR1 SGHRS, CDR2 YFSETQ. The CDR3 is 19 residues long. The sequenced CDR3 bases are TGCGCCAGCAGCCTCAACCCAGGGGGTAGCTTCTCTGGGGCCAACGTC. Translation: CASSLNPGGSFSGANV. The entire CDR3 reads CASSLNPGGSFSGANVLTF. The entire variable domain, with the rest obtained from reference TRBV5-1 and TRBJ2-6, is as follows: KAGVTQTPRYLIKTRGQQVTLSCSPISGHRSVSWYQQTPGQGLQFLFEYFSETQRNKGNFPGRFSGRQFSNSRSEMNVSTLELGDSALYLCASSLNPGGSFSGANVLTFGAGSRLTVL.

This clone was seen repeatedly, ten times or more. The read gets to within 3 residues of the CDR3 end, and the germline J gene fills in the rest. This chain joins TRBV20-1 and TRBJ1-6; D remains unclear. V lost 3 bases to trimming and J lost 9 bases, with 15 bases between them. Germline CDR1 is DFQATT and CDR2 is SNEGSKA (reference sequence). This CDR3 has 14 amino acids. CDR3 sequence reads: CSARVLNQGSPLHF. The DNA read from the CDR3 is TGCAGTGCTAGGGTCCTTAATCAAGGTTCACCC.

With regard to this clone: The CDR3 is cut off 3 residues early in the read; its end comes from the germline J gene. This rearrangement joins TRBV18 to TRBJ1-1, with 8 bases that match TRBD1. The V gene's germline CDR1 is KGHSH and CDR2 LQKENI. The CDR3 is 18 amino acids. J lost 0 bases, V lost 3 bases, and 12 bases had no gene match. CDR3 protein: CASSPQRTGMIMNTEAFF. CDR3 DNA (partial): TGTGCCAGCTCACCTCAGCGGACAGGGATGATTATGAACACTGAA.

This clone was counted only a few times. Read sequence stops 3 residues before the CDR3 end, and the germline J gene provides the missing end. This rearrangement joins TRBV7-9 to TRBJ2-7; the D gene is possibly TRBD1 (6 bases). Germline values: CDR1 SEHNR, CDR2 FQNEAQ (reference sequence). CDR3 length equals 13 residues. V was clipped by 4 bases and J by 3 bases, with 10 bases between them. CDR3 protein: CASSSGHLYEQYF. CDR3 bases read: TGTGCCAGCAGCTCGGGACATCTCTACGAG.

Notes on this clone: The DNA ends 3 residues before the CDR3 does, and the rest of the CDR3 is filled in from the germline J gene. This chain joins TRBV11-3 and TRBJ2-2; D is tentatively TRBD1 or TRBD2 (6 bases each). CDR3 length: 15 residues. Trimming shortened V by 5 bases and J by 6 bases, and 16 bases separated the two germline ends. The germline V gene has CDR1 SGHNT and CDR2 YENEEA. The CDR3 here is CASSKGGGGSGELFF. Incomplete CDR3 DNA: TGTGCCAGCAGCAAAGGGGGAGGAGGATCCGGGGAG.

This clone came up a few times. The read comes to an end 3 residues before the CDR3 does, leaving the germline J gene to fill in the end. This CDR3 is also generated by other DNA sequences in the sample. The gene calls are TRBV19 and TRBJ1-1; 9 nucleotides match TRBD1. This CDR3 is 14 amino acids long. Per the germline V gene, CDR1 is LNHDA and CDR2 is SQIVND (reference sequence). V shed 3 bases, J shed 6 bases, and the junction held 5 bases outside the gene matches. CDR3: CASSIPGQGPEAFF. CDR3 DNA (partial): TGTGCCAGTAGTATTCCGGGACAGGGTCCTGAA.

A few counts support this clone. Read coverage stops 3 residues before the CDR3 terminus; the germline J gene supplies the remainder. This chain links TRBV19 with TRBJ1-1; D call uncertain. Between the trimmed V and J ends, which lost 7 bases and 5 bases, there was a span of 17 bases. Germline V CDR1 and CDR2: LNHDA, SQIVND (reference sequence). This CDR3 contains 14 residues. The chain's CDR3 is CASTPIGPGTEAFF. The CDR3 bases that were read are TGTGCCAGTACCCCCATCGGCCCGGGGACTGAA.

This clone was recorded a few times. Read sequence stops 3 residues before the CDR3 end, and the germline J gene provides the missing end. This chain joins TRBV5-1 and TRBJ2-3; 11 bases are a match to TRBD1. With 3 bases clipped from V and 5 bases from J, the junction kept 5 bases outside the gene matches. This CDR3 spans 15 amino acids. Germline V gives CDR1 SGHRS, CDR2 YFSETQ. CDR3 sequence: CASSSRGQGGDTQYF. Partial CDR3 DNA: TGCGCCAGCAGCTCTAGGGGACAGGGGGGAGATACG.

This clone occurred many times. The CDR3 extends 3 residues past the end of the read, so its final part is completed from the germline J gene. This chain uses TRBV5-6 with TRBJ2-7; 7 bases match TRBD1. The CDR3 has 15 residues. The germline CDR1 and CDR2 sequences are SGHDT and YYEEEE. After removal of 6 bases from V and 0 bases from J, the junction contained 9 bases not matched to a gene. The CDR3 bases that were read are TGTGCCAGCAACCTGCCGACAGGGAGCTCCTACGAG. Amino acid sequence: CASNLPTGSSYE. The complete CDR3 protein is CASNLPTGSSYEQYF.